The sequence of this TCR beta chain was determined in a study of T cell changes during pregnancy in multiple sclerosis. This clone was seen a single time. Libraries were prepared by immunoSEQ multiplex PCR; TCRdb keeps only in-frame clonotypes and omits some of them. The sample contains about 80,000 clones, 92% of which appear only once. This CDR3 has 15 amino acids. Germline loops: CDR1 SGHRS, CDR2 YFSETQ. V lost 3 bases and J 2 bases, leaving 15 bases between the germline ends. This specimen consisted of peripheral blood, obtained before pregnancy. The TCR sequence derives from a female donor with multiple sclerosis, enrolled in a pregnancy study. The chain uses TRBV5-1 and TRBJ2-7, with TRBD1 as a possible D gene (5 bases). In nucleotides, the CDR3 is TGCGCCAGCAGCTCAAGACCTAGGGGCACCTACGAGCAGTACTTC. Residues: CASSSRPRGTYEQYF.